Below are 27 T cell receptor beta chains sequenced from a single sample in a study of T cell responses to AZD1222 COVID-19 vaccine. Measured with immunoSEQ multiplex PCR; TCRdb has only the in-frame clones, and not every one. The sample includes fewer than 120,000 clones, roughly 89% seen only once; the top ten take 2% to 2.5%. The starting material was peripheral blood, obtained 28 days after the second AZD1222 dose. These receptors came from an adult who received the AZD1222 COVID-19 vaccine.

This chain joins TRBV19 and TRBJ1-4, with D tentatively TRBD1 (6 bases). V lost 5 bases, J lost 4 bases, and 14 bases lay in between. Germline loops: CDR1 LNHDA, CDR2 SQIVND (reference sequence). The CDR3 sequence is 15 residues long. CDR3 DNA: TGTGCCAGTAGTCCTCAGACAGGCGGTAATGAAAAACTGTTTTTT. Translation gives CASSPQTGGNEKLFF.

The gene calls are TRBV3-1 (or the pseudogene TRBV3-2) and TRBJ1-6; TRBD1 aligns across 10 bases. The CDR3 length is 15 residues. V dropped 4 bases and J dropped 11; count of bases not matched to a gene: 8. In germline, CDR1 is LGHDT, CDR2 YNNKEL (reference sequence). CDR3 loop: CASSRDAGQGTPLHF. In nucleotides, the CDR3 is TGTGCCAGCAGCCGAGACGCGGGACAGGGGACACCCCTCCACTTT.

The chain has TRBV11-2 and TRBJ2-7, with unresolved D. The CDR3 is 12 residues long. The V end lost 5 bases, the J end lost 5 bases, and 10 bases lay between the germline ends. Germline V gene lookup returns CDR1 SGHAT and CDR2 FQNNGV. CDR3 residues: CASSKYSDEQYF. CDR3 DNA sequence: TGTGCCAGCAGCAAATACAGTGACGAGCAGTACTTC.

The chain couples TRBV2 to TRBJ2-7; the D call may be TRBD1 or TRBD2 (6 bases each). The CDR3 totals 14 residues. The germline V and J ends were trimmed by 2 bases and 3 bases, with 11 bases remaining between them. CDR1 SNHLY and CDR2 FYNNEI come from the germline V gene. The CDR3 spells CASSENREVYEQYF. The CDR3, as DNA: TGTGCCAGCAGTGAAAACAGGGAGGTCTACGAGCAGTACTTC.

V and J are TRBV12-5 and TRBJ2-7; tentatively, D is TRBD1 (6 bases). The CDR3 is made up of 14 amino acids. V gave up 2 bases and J gave up 2 bases, with 10 bases separating them. Per germline, CDR1 LGHNT and CDR2 FRNRAP. Written as DNA, the CDR3 is TGTGCTAGTGGTTTGTGGACAGAGCCCTACGAGCAGTACTTC. As protein: CASGLWTEPYEQYF.

This chain joins TRBV7-2 and TRBJ1-2; D is unclear. V lost 4 bases, J lost 8 bases, and 23 bases lay in between. The germline V gene encodes CDR1 SGHTA and CDR2 FQGNSA. This CDR3 is 16 amino acids long. CDR3 sequence: CASSSVLQRPGRGYTF. In nucleotides, the CDR3 is TGTGCCAGCAGCTCCGTACTACAGCGCCCGGGGAGGGGCTACACCTTC.

This sequence joins TRBV2 and TRBJ2-3; no reliable D call. CDR1 is SNHLY and CDR2 is FYNNEI in the germline V gene. With 0 bases removed from V and 9 bases from J, the gap between germline ends came to 7 bases. The CDR3 length is 12 residues. CDR3 sequence: CASSEALRTQYF. CDR3 bases: TGTGCCAGCAGTGAAGCACTTAGAACGCAGTATTTT.

The chain has TRBV5-8 and TRBJ2-5; D gene ambiguous. The V and J ends lost 0 bases and 5 bases respectively, with 14 bases between them. The CDR3 is 15 residues long. Germline CDR1 reads SGHTS; CDR2 reads YDEGEE. CDR3 region: CASSLVSLSRETQYF. The CDR3 DNA sequence: TGTGCCAGCAGCTTGGTATCATTAAGTCGGGAGACCCAGTACTTC.

The chain carries TRBV24-1 and TRBJ1-4; tentatively, D is TRBD1 (5 bases). Deletions cut 3 bases from V and 8 bases from J, with 15 bases between. The germline CDR1 and CDR2 sequences are KGHDR and SFDVKD. This CDR3 comprises 15 residues. CDR3 sequence reads: CATSDGRDSREKLFF. Written as DNA, the CDR3 is TGTGCCACCAGTGATGGACGGGACTCACGGGAAAAACTGTTTTTT.

On this clone itself: A read error may produce the germline difference seen at one junction end. The chain employs TRBV10-3 and TRBJ2-3, with 7 bases aligning to TRBD1. The CDR3 is 14 residues long. Germline V gene sequence: CDR1 ENHRY, CDR2 SYGVKD. CDR3 DNA: TGTGCCATCAGTGGGGCCCCCGGGACAGAAACGCAGTATTTT. It translates to CAISGAPGTETQYF.

The chain links TRBV3-1 (or the pseudogene TRBV3-2) to TRBJ2-5; D remains ambiguous. Trimming removed 5 bases from V and 8 bases from J, with 15 bases in between. CDR3 length: 13 amino acids. Germline V CDR1 and CDR2: LGHDT, YNNKEL (reference sequence). This CDR3 reads CASSSDWGGTQYF. The CDR3 coding sequence is TGTGCCAGCAGCTCCGACTGGGGTGGAACCCAGTACTTC.

This clone was counted only a few times. The chain carries TRBV3-1 (or the pseudogene TRBV3-2) and TRBJ2-1, with TRBD2 matching 9 bases. CDR1 is LGHDT and CDR2 is YNNKEL in the germline V gene (reference sequence). The ends lost 0 bases at V and 8 bases at J; junction bases unmatched: 14. The CDR3 has 18 amino acids. The CDR3 sequence is CASSQEWGFGGGAHEQFF. The CDR3 coding sequence is TGTGCCAGCAGCCAAGAATGGGGCTTCGGCGGGGGGGCCCATGAGCAGTTCTTC.

The V gene is TRBV19, the J gene TRBJ2-7; no definite D call. This CDR3 is 15 amino acids long. CDR1 is LNHDA and CDR2 is SQIVND in the germline V gene (reference sequence). V was shortened by 7 bases and J by 0 bases, with 16 bases between the two germline ends. The chain's CDR3 is CASTPDGWSSYEQYF. Written as DNA, the CDR3 is TGTGCCAGTACACCGGACGGGTGGAGCTCCTACGAGCAGTACTTC.

The rearrangement uses TRBV7-2 and TRBJ1-6, with 9 bases that match TRBD1. The germline gives CDR1 SGHTA, CDR2 FQGNSA. This CDR3 has 18 residues. With V trimmed by 5 bases and J by 11 bases, 19 bases remained unmatched. The CDR3 nucleotides are TGTGCCAGCAGCGCACGGGTACAGGGGGCCGGCGCAGGGACACCCCTCCACTTT. Its protein is CASSARVQGAGAGTPLHF.

The chain links TRBV4-2 to TRBJ2-7, with a weak D call TRBD1 (6 bases). There are 13 residues in the CDR3. Germline lookup yields CDR1 LGHNA and CDR2 YNFKEQ. V lost 3 bases, J lost 2 bases, and 8 bases lay in between. The CDR3 nucleotides are TGTGCCAGCAGCCAGTGGACAGCCTACGAGCAGTACTTC. Translated: CASSQWTAYEQYF.

J is TRBJ1-3 and V is TRBV19; D is unclear. The germline V gene encodes CDR1 LNHDA and CDR2 SQIVND (reference sequence). The V end lost 0 bases, the J end lost 2 bases, and 8 bases lay between the germline ends. This CDR3 has 15 amino acids. CDR3 sequence (DNA): TGTGCCAGTAGTATAGAGGGTCTTCCTGGAAACACCATATATTTT. Translating gives CASSIEGLPGNTIYF.

The CDR3 loop reads CASMGLGVYNEQFF. DNA for the CDR3: TGCGCCAGCATGGGACTCGGGGTGTACAATGAGCAGTTCTTC. The chain uses TRBV10-2 and TRBJ2-1; the D gene is possibly TRBD2 (6 bases). Germline V lookup: CDR1 WSHSY, CDR2 SAAADI. With 7 bases removed from V and 4 bases from J, the gap between germline ends came to 14 bases. The CDR3 loop spans 14 amino acids.

V and J are TRBV21-1 and TRBJ1-6. TRBV21-1 is noted as a pseudogene. This CDR3 region has 17 residues. The CDR3 sequence is CASSNSTGTDYNSPLHF. The DNA of the CDR3 is TGTGCCAGCAGCAACTCTACAGGGACTGACTATAATTCACCCCTCCACTTT.

The rearrangement joins TRBV7-9 to TRBJ1-3, with D possibly TRBD1 on 5 matching bases. The CDR3 is 14 amino acids. The ends were cut back, 5 bases at V and 7 bases at J, with 15 bases in the middle. Germline V CDR1 and CDR2: SEHNR, FQNEAQ (reference sequence). Here the CDR3 reads CASSLGPLGNTIYF. For the CDR3, the DNA is TGTGCCAGCAGCCTGGGACCGCTCGGTAACACCATATATTTT.

CDR3: CASRGHTGELFF. The DNA for the CDR3 is TGTGCCAGCAGGGGTCACACCGGGGAGCTGTTTTTT. The gene calls are TRBV5-5 and TRBJ2-2; D gene unclear. The length of the CDR3 is 12 residues. Trimming left V 5 bases short and J 3 bases short, with 5 bases between. CDR1 and CDR2 from the germline V gene are SGHKS and YYEKEE (reference sequence).

CDR3 region: CASSPGWGYPDTEAFF. CDR3 DNA: TGCGCCAGCAGCCCCGGGTGGGGGTACCCTGACACTGAAGCTTTCTTT. This chain joins TRBV5-1 and TRBJ1-1; D might be TRBD1 (5 bases). CDR3 length: 16 amino acids. Trimming shortened V by 4 bases and J by 3 bases, and 19 bases separated the two germline ends. Germline loops: CDR1 SGHRS, CDR2 YFSETQ.

The V call is TRBV5-1, the J call TRBJ1-1; D might be TRBD1 (6 bases). This CDR3 has 16 amino acids. With 4 bases removed from V and 0 bases from J, the gap between germline ends came to 16 bases. Germline CDR1 and CDR2: SGHRS and YFSETQ. The CDR3 spells CASSIHRESMNTEAFF. For the CDR3, the DNA is TGCGCCAGCAGCATACACAGGGAGTCAATGAACACTGAAGCTTTCTTT.

This sequence joins TRBV4-1 and TRBJ2-3; tentatively, D is TRBD1 (6 bases). Trimming removed 0 bases at V and 1 base at J, with 11 bases between. This CDR3 contains 16 residues. The germline V gene has CDR1 MGHRA and CDR2 YSYEKL. The CDR3 is CASSQERGSGTDTQYF. DNA of the CDR3: TGCGCCAGCAGCCAAGAGAGGGGGTCGGGCACAGATACGCAGTATTTT.

This chain connects TRBV7-9 to TRBJ2-5, with TRBD2 matching 8 bases. V dropped 3 bases and J dropped 14; count of bases not matched to a gene: 11. The germline CDR1 and CDR2 sequences are SEHNR and FQNEAQ (reference sequence). The CDR3 loop spans 13 amino acids. The CDR3 protein is CASSFISGGTNYF. DNA for the CDR3: TGTGCCAGCAGCTTCATCAGCGGGGGTACGAATTACTTC.

The chain couples TRBV5-4 to TRBJ1-1; D call uncertain. There are 12 residues in the CDR3. Trimming removed 0 bases from V and 9 bases from J, with 9 bases in between. Looked up from germline, CDR1 is SGHNT and CDR2 is YYREEE (reference sequence). This chain's CDR3 is CASSLDSWQAFF. In DNA, the CDR3 is TGTGCCAGCAGCTTGGACAGCTGGCAAGCTTTCTTT.

This sequence joins TRBV3-1 (or the pseudogene TRBV3-2) and TRBJ2-2, with D unclear. The CDR3 consists of 16 residues. Germline V gene lookup returns CDR1 LGHDT and CDR2 YNNKEL (reference sequence). Trimming took 4 bases from V and 0 from J, leaving 12 bases between them. For the CDR3, the DNA is TGTGCCAGCAGCCCCTTGACTTCCGCGAACACCGGGGAGCTGTTTTTT. As protein: CASSPLTSANTGELFF.

The chain has TRBV7-6 and TRBJ1-2; TRBD1 is a possible D gene (5 bases). The CDR3 length is 18 residues. Trimming removed 1 base at V and 2 bases at J, with 20 bases between. Germline CDR1 and CDR2: SGHVS and FNYEAQ. The CDR3 sequence is CASSLVGTAYGGNYGYTF. In DNA, the CDR3 is TGTGCCAGCAGCTTAGTAGGGACGGCGTACGGGGGAAACTATGGCTACACCTTC.